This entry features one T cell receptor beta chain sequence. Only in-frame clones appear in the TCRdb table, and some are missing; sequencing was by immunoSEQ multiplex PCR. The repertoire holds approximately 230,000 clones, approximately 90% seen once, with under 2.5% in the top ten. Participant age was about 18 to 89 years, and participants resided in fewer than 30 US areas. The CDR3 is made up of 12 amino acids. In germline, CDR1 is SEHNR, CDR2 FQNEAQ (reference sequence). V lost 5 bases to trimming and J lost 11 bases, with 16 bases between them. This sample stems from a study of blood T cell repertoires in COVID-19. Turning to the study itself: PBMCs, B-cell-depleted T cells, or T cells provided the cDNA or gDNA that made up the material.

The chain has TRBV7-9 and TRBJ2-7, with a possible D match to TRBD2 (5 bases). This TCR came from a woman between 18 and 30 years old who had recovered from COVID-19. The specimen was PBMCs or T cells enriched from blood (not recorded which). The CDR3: CASSRTDWNKYF. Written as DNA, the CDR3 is TGTGCCAGCAGCCGAACGGACTGGAATAAGTACTTC. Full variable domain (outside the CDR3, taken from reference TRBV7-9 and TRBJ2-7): DTGVSQNPRHKITKRGQNVTFRCDPISEHNRLYWYRQTLGQGPEFLTYFQNEAQLEKSRLLSDRFSAERPKGSFSTLEIQRTEQGDSAMYLCASSRTDWNKYFGPGTRLTVT.